Detailed here is one TCR beta chain. Its specificity is not known. The data are from a study of naive and memory T cell subsets. Study findings and constraints: Naive repertoires, especially CD8, held a few larger clonotypes, possibly memory cells re-expressing CD45RA.

CDR1 and CDR2 from the germline V gene are MNHEY and SMNVEV (reference sequence). Trimming shortened V by 3 bases and J by 2 bases, and 13 bases separated the two germline ends. The CDR3 length is 15 residues. Two oligonucleotides, mixed equimolar, formed the beta constant-region primer covering TRBC1 and TRBC2. The ligated cDNA underwent four PCR rounds using SP2 and nested alpha and beta constant-region primers. Ligation attached a single-stranded oligonucleotide with a 12-nucleotide UMI and the SP2 primer to the cDNA 3' end. In TCRdb, the UMI-ligation and nested PCR reads were re-called with MiXCR into one record per CDR3 protein. The sample contains roughly 100,000 distinct CDR3 sequences, more than 12% of which appear only once.

The sequence was collected from a human donor in good health. The sample comprised naive CD8+ T cells from blood. J is TRBJ1-1 and V is TRBV27; D unresolved. CDR3 amino acids: CASSFSLADNTEAFF. DNA for the CDR3: TGTGCCAGCAGTTTTTCTCTGGCGGACAACACTGAAGCTTTCTTT.